This T cell receptor beta chain was recorded in a study of breast tumors, draining lymph nodes, adjacent tissues (dated by TCRdb to the mid-2010s). At the level of the whole study: In breast cancer patients, the study compared the TCR beta repertoires of tumor, adjacent nontumor tissue and axillary lymph nodes. The study aimed to assess the relationships and possible T-cell exchange between tumor, surrounding tissue and draining lymph node repertoires in human breast cancer. The paper's findings and limits, for the study overall: Tumor T-cell repertoires showed less diversity than lymph node repertoires and more diversity than nontumor tissue repertoires, and tumor T-cell repertoires showed preferential V and J gene usage. In luminal-like breast cancer, tumor and nontumor tissue repertoires resembled each other significantly more than in basal-like breast cancer. The data were considered consistent with most tumor T cells being derived from the lymph node and subsequently expanding within tumor tissue. The study presented the conclusion that tumor T cells originate in lymph nodes as consistent with a hypothesis, not as something directly demonstrated.

Lymph node samples were obtained from the axillary draining lymph nodes of breast cancer patients. Sequencer: Illumina HiSeq 2000. Multiplex PCR amplification was used to generate the TCR beta chain libraries. High-throughput sequencing was used to analyze the amplified TCR beta chain products. TCRdb cleaned the public reads at Q25 with fastp, built clones with MiXCR and kept in-frame beta chains. Identical CDR3 proteins give one entry, which carries the most common genes and DNA. This sample comprises about 180,000 distinct CDR3 sequences, about 33% of them detected only once. The ten largest clones add up to 4.3% of the sample. From its cysteine to its phenylalanine, the CDR3 spans 14 amino acids. The sequence is cut down to CDR3 DNA, 42 bases in frame from base 1. Germline trimming amounts to 5 bases on V and 7 bases on J, with 4 as the count of junction bases outside the gene matches. The germline V gene sets CDR1 to MRHNA and CDR2 to SNTAGT.

This clonotype has a single count. It has no known antigen specificity. No base quality information exists; no much larger clone differs at one position. One read gives only weak evidence. The receptor's source is a female donor with breast cancer. Some clones in this sample may be carry-over from other donors' samples. Sequencing was performed on axillary lymph node tissue. The chain uses TRBV6-4 and TRBJ1-6; TRBD1 matches 8 bases in the middle. The DNA is TGTGCCAGCAGTCGGGACAGGTCGAATTCACCCCTCCACTTT. It translates to CASSRDRSNSPLHF.